The next 31 T cell receptor beta chains were all read from a single sample in a study of cytomegalovirus exposure and HLA in healthy donors. TCRdb's copy holds only in-frame clones and misses some; the assay was immunoSEQ multiplex PCR. The sample includes roughly 150,000 clones, more than 85% of them seen just once. What was sequenced was PBMCs. Receptors were obtained from a man aged 18 to 29 in good health and CMV-seropositive.

The chain joins TRBV14 to TRBJ2-7; 8 bases match TRBD1. Germline CDR1 SGHDN, CDR2 FVKESK. The CDR3 runs to 16 residues. With V trimmed by 3 bases and J by 7 bases, 14 bases remained unmatched. The CDR3 reads CASSQGRGLRRGEQYF. CDR3 coding DNA: TGTGCCAGCAGCCAGGGCAGGGGGCTTCGTCGAGGGGAGCAGTACTTC.

CDR3 sequence (DNA): TGTGCCAGCAGCTTAGCCATGGGGACAGGAAACACCGGGGAGCTGTTTTTT. Its translation: CASSLAMGTGNTGELFF. The chain links TRBV11-2 to TRBJ2-2, with 8 bases matching TRBD1. Unmatched junction bases numbered 6, after V lost 1 base and J lost 2 bases. Germline-derived CDR1 and CDR2 are SGHAT and FQNNGV. The CDR3 totals 17 residues.

This clone was seen only once. CDR3 protein: CASSLGWDRAYEQYF. CDR3 nucleotide sequence: TGTGCCAGCAGCTTGGGGTGGGACAGGGCCTACGAGCAGTACTTC. The chain recombines TRBV6-1 with TRBJ2-7; 9 bases are shared with TRBD1. Germline values: CDR1 MNHNS, CDR2 SASEGT. V lost 6 bases to trimming and J lost 2 bases; unmatched junction nucleotides: 8. The CDR3 covers 15 residues.

This chain connects TRBV30 to TRBJ2-3; D possibly corresponds to TRBD2 (6 bases). CDR1 is GTSNPN and CDR2 is SVGIG in the germline V gene (reference sequence). The CDR3 loop spans 15 amino acids. The V and J ends lost 0 bases and 6 bases respectively, with 16 bases between them. CDR3 protein: CAWSVWGGAVDTQYF. The CDR3 DNA is TGTGCCTGGAGTGTATGGGGCGGGGCGGTCGATACGCAGTATTTT.

The chain carries TRBV12-5 and TRBJ2-5, with a tentative D call TRBD1 (5 bases). Germline CDR1 LGHNT, CDR2 FRNRAP. This CDR3 spans 15 amino acids. V was shortened by 1 base and J by 2 bases, with 11 bases between the two germline ends. The CDR3 DNA reads TGTGCTAGTGGTTTGGGGCAGGGTCGTCAAGAGACCCAGTACTTC. Protein sequence: CASGLGQGRQETQYF.

This chain joins TRBV2 and TRBJ2-2; maybe TRBD2 (5 bases). The CDR3 has 16 amino acids. The germline CDR1 and CDR2 sequences are SNHLY and FYNNEI. V gave up 4 bases and J gave up 4 bases, with 16 bases separating them. Here the CDR3 reads CASSAWAPGSTGELFF. In DNA form, the CDR3 reads TGTGCCAGCAGTGCGTGGGCCCCGGGATCCACCGGGGAGCTGTTTTTT.

This sequence joins TRBV2 and TRBJ1-1; 7 bases are shared with TRBD1. V was clipped by 8 bases and J by 1 base; unmatched bases: 4. This CDR3 is 13 amino acids long. Germline CDR1 SNHLY, CDR2 FYNNEI. The CDR3 here is CASGQERNTEAFF. CDR3 DNA: TGTGCCAGCGGACAGGAGAGGAACACTGAAGCTTTCTTT.

The rearrangement joins TRBV2 to TRBJ2-1, with D possibly being TRBD1 (6 bases). The V gene's germline CDR1 is SNHLY and CDR2 FYNNEI. This CDR3 comprises 13 residues. V was clipped by 6 bases and J by 6 bases, with 12 bases between them. The CDR3: CASRTGGRNEQFF. CDR3 nucleotides: TGTGCCAGCAGGACAGGCGGCCGCAATGAGCAGTTCTTC. Full variable domain (rest looked up from reference TRBV2 and TRBJ2-1): EPEVTQTPSHQVTQMGQEVILRCVPISNHLYFYWYRQILGQKVEFLVSFYNNEISEKSEIFDDQFSVERPDGSNFTLKIRSTKLEDSAMYFCASRTGGRNEQFFGPGTRLTVL.

This clone was counted a single time. This CDR3 is CAISESVGGRNNEQFF. DNA of the CDR3: TGTGCCATCAGTGAGTCGGTAGGGGGTCGTAACAATGAGCAGTTCTTC. V gene TRBV10-3 combines with J gene TRBJ2-1; possibly TRBD1 for D (6 bases). V dropped 0 bases and J dropped 5 bases, with 14 bases sitting between them. This CDR3 contains 16 residues. Germline V gives CDR1 ENHRY, CDR2 SYGVKD.

A single count supports this clone. This chain uses TRBV19 with TRBJ1-2; possible D gene TRBD1, 5 bases. Germline values: CDR1 LNHDA, CDR2 SQIVND (reference sequence). Trimming removed 4 bases from V and 8 bases from J, with 17 bases in between. The CDR3 runs to 14 residues. CDR3 protein: CASSTPTVLGGYTF. The CDR3, as DNA: TGTGCCAGTAGTACCCCGACAGTTTTGGGGGGCTACACCTTC. Using reference TRBV19 and TRBJ1-2 for the parts outside the CDR3, the full variable domain is DGGITQSPKYLFRKEGQNVTLSCEQNLNHDAMYWYRQDPGQGLRLIYYSQIVNDFQKGDIAEGYSVSREKKESFPLTVTSAQKNPTAFYLCASSTPTVLGGYTFGSGTRLTVV.

This clone appeared once. V gene TRBV7-9 combines with J gene TRBJ2-6; possible D gene TRBD2, 6 bases. The V gene's germline CDR1 is SEHNR and CDR2 FQNEAQ (reference sequence). The CDR3 has 18 amino acids. V dropped 5 bases and J dropped 4 bases, with 21 bases sitting between them. As DNA, the CDR3 is TGTGCCAGCAGCGCCCCCGGGACTTACACTTCAGGGGCCAACGTCCTGACTTTC. Its translation: CASSAPGTYTSGANVLTF.

The J gene is TRBJ2-1, the V gene TRBV2; D may be TRBD2 (6 bases). The CDR3 runs to 15 residues. Trimming removed 10 bases from V and 5 bases from J, with 21 bases in between. Germline V gene sequence: CDR1 SNHLY, CDR2 FYNNEI. In nucleotides, the CDR3 is TGTGCCACGGAAGGGACTTCTCAAGGAGACAATGAGCAGTTCTTC. It translates to CATEGTSQGDNEQFF.

The CDR3 spells CASSPGLGEQFF. The DNA of the CDR3 is TGTGCCAGCAGTCCGGGACTAGGTGAGCAGTTCTTC. The V and J genes are TRBV6-5 and TRBJ2-1; TRBD2 matches at 8 bases. The CDR3 runs to 12 residues. Trimming removed 5 bases from V and 9 bases from J; junction bases left unmatched: 3. In germline, CDR1 is MNHEY, CDR2 SVGAGI.

This clone appeared a few times. The chain recombines TRBV29-1 with TRBJ1-2; D is undetermined. This CDR3 contains 14 residues. The V gene lost 5 bases and the J gene lost 0 bases, with 13 bases spanning the gap. The germline V gene encodes CDR1 SQVTM and CDR2 ANQGSEA. The CDR3, as DNA: TGCAGCGTTAAGGCAGCGGAATCTAACTATGGCTACACCTTC. This translates into CSVKAAESNYGYTF.

The rearrangement uses TRBV6-5 and TRBJ1-2; D remains ambiguous. The CDR3 sequence is 13 residues long. The ends were cut back, 5 bases at V and 8 bases at J, with 15 bases in the middle. The germline V gene encodes CDR1 MNHEY and CDR2 SVGAGI. DNA of the CDR3: TGTGCCAGCAGTGACGGGGTCAAAGAGGGCTACACCTTC. It specifies CASSDGVKEGYTF.

V gene TRBV6-6 combines with J gene TRBJ2-5, with 8 bases that match TRBD2. Germline V gene lookup returns CDR1 MNHNY and CDR2 SVGAGI (reference sequence). The CDR3 loop spans 13 amino acids. Losses at the gene ends were 6 bases for V and 5 bases for J; bases not matched to a gene: 5. Written as DNA, the CDR3 is TGTGCCAGCAGGCCGGGGGGGACGGAGACCCAGTACTTC. The encoded protein is CASRPGGTETQYF.

The chain joins TRBV30 to TRBJ2-1, with D maybe TRBD1 (5 bases). The germline V gene encodes CDR1 GTSNPN and CDR2 SVGIG (reference sequence). Trimming cost V 1 base and J 10 bases, with 8 bases left between them. This CDR3 spans 11 amino acids. CDR3 region: CAWSARQEQFF. The CDR3 DNA reads TGTGCCTGGAGTGCCCGACAGGAGCAGTTCTTC.

V gene TRBV7-9 combines with J gene TRBJ2-3, with 15 positions matching TRBD2. V lost 8 bases and J lost 8; bases outside the gene matches: 11. This CDR3 region has 16 residues. The germline V gene has CDR1 SEHNR and CDR2 FQNEAQ (reference sequence). CDR3 in amino acids: CASEPGLAGGRGTQYF. As DNA, the CDR3 is TGTGCCAGCGAACCGGGACTAGCGGGAGGCCGGGGTACGCAGTATTTT.

This clone has a single count. This chain connects TRBV18 to TRBJ1-5; D is possibly TRBD1 (5 bases). Trimming cost V 6 bases and J 6 bases, with 9 bases left between them. The CDR3 is made up of 12 amino acids. Germline loops: CDR1 KGHSH, CDR2 LQKENI. The CDR3 DNA sequence: TGTGCCAGCTCCTCCCAGGGTCAGCCCCAGCATTTT. This encodes CASSSQGQPQHF. Full variable domain (rest looked up from reference TRBV18 and TRBJ1-5): NAGVMQNPRHLVRRRGQEARLRCSPMKGHSHVYWYRQLPEEGLKFMVYLQKENIIDESGMPKERFSAEFPKEGPSILRIQQVVRGDSAAYFCASSSQGQPQHFGDGTRLSIL.

V is TRBV19 and J is TRBJ2-7; 9 nucleotides match TRBD2. Germline assignment: CDR1 LNHDA and CDR2 SQIVND (reference sequence). The CDR3 has 16 amino acids. With 3 bases clipped from V and 1 base from J, the junction kept 7 bases outside the gene matches. The CDR3 sequence: CASSILAGEGSYEQYF. The DNA for the CDR3 is TGTGCCAGTAGTATCTTAGCGGGAGAAGGTTCCTACGAGCAGTACTTC.

The J gene is TRBJ2-1, the V gene TRBV19; D possibly corresponds to TRBD2 (6 bases). The CDR3 has 15 amino acids. The germline V and J ends were trimmed by 6 bases and 0 bases, with 12 bases remaining between them. The germline CDR1 and CDR2 sequences are LNHDA and SQIVND (reference sequence). The CDR3 bases are TGTGCCAGTAGCTTAGCGGAAACCTCCTACAATGAGCAGTTCTTC. Protein product: CASSLAETSYNEQFF.

V is TRBV9 and J is TRBJ1-5; unclear D gene. The V gene's germline CDR1 is SGDLS and CDR2 YYNGEE. The CDR3 length is 15 residues. The V end lost 3 bases, the J end lost 0 bases, and 10 bases lay between the germline ends. Written as DNA, the CDR3 is TGTGCCAGCAGCGCTTTCGGGAATAGCAATCAGCCCCAGCATTTT. This translates into CASSAFGNSNQPQHF.

With regard to this clone: One junction end disagrees with the germline gene, perhaps due to a read error. The V gene is TRBV7-3, the J gene TRBJ1-2; the D is unclear. CDR3 length: 11 amino acids. The germline CDR1 and CDR2 sequences are SGHTA and FQGTGA. The CDR3 DNA sequence: TGCGCGGTGTTCAGAAACTATGGCTACACCTTC. The encoded protein is CAVFRNYGYTF.

V usage is TRBV29-1 and J usage is TRBJ2-3; 8 positions agree with TRBD2. The germline V gene encodes CDR1 SQVTM and CDR2 ANQGSEA. This CDR3 comprises 14 residues. The junction had 8 bases not matched to a gene; V was cut back by 7 bases and J by 2 bases. The CDR3 loop reads CSAGGGRNTDTQYF. The CDR3 DNA sequence: TGCAGCGCGGGGGGGGGACGGAACACAGATACGCAGTATTTT.

The genes are TRBV6-1 and TRBJ2-5, with a possible D match to TRBD2 (6 bases). V was cut by 10 bases and J by 4 bases, with 19 bases left in between. Per germline, CDR1 MNHNS and CDR2 SASEGT. The length of the CDR3 is 14 residues. CDR3 nucleotides: TGTGCCACTTTAACTAGACTGGGGGGAGAGACCCAGTACTTC. Translated: CATLTRLGGETQYF.

This clone was found once. V usage is TRBV2 and J usage is TRBJ2-5; 7 bases match TRBD2. This CDR3 has 15 amino acids. V was pared by 4 bases and J by 0 bases, with 5 bases of the junction left unmatched. Germline CDR1 SNHLY, CDR2 FYNNEI. The CDR3 region has the DNA TGTGCCAGCAGTGCTGGCGGGGGATACCAAGAGACCCAGTACTTC. Amino acid sequence: CASSAGGGYQETQYF.

The genes are TRBV29-1 and TRBJ2-5, with 10 nucleotides matching TRBD1. The V and J ends lost 8 bases and 6 bases, in that order; junction bases with no gene match: 9. This CDR3 region has 13 residues. Germline lookup yields CDR1 SQVTM and CDR2 ANQGSEA. In nucleotides, the CDR3 is TGCAGCTCTGGGACAGGGGAGCGGCAGACCCAGTACTTC. This translates into CSSGTGERQTQYF.

This clone appeared once. The chain couples TRBV7-9 to TRBJ2-2; 9 nucleotides align to TRBD2. This CDR3 spans 15 amino acids. Trimming cost V 5 bases and J 5 bases; bases outside gene matches: 6. Germline CDR1 is SEHNR and CDR2 is FQNEAQ (reference sequence). CDR3 protein: CASSELAGGTGELFF. In nucleotides, the CDR3 is TGTGCCAGCAGCGAACTAGCGGGCGGTACCGGGGAGCTGTTTTTT.

This chain links TRBV15 with TRBJ2-1; the match to TRBD2 covers 11 bases. The CDR3 runs 18 residues. The ends lost 4 bases at V and 2 bases at J; junction bases unmatched: 10. Germline loops: CDR1 LNHNV, CDR2 YYDKDF (reference sequence). CDR3 DNA: TGTGCCACCAGCATACCCCAGGGACTAGCGGACCCCTACAATGAGCAGTTCTTC. Its translation: CATSIPQGLADPYNEQFF. The entire variable domain, with the rest obtained from reference TRBV15 and TRBJ2-1, is as follows: DAMVIQNPRYQVTQFGKPVTLSCSQTLNHNVMYWYQQKSSQAPKLLFHYYDKDFNNEADTPDNFQSRRPNTSFCFLDIRSPGLGDTAMYLCATSIPQGLADPYNEQFFGPGTRLTVL.

The V call is TRBV7-3, the J call TRBJ2-7; maybe TRBD1 (5 bases). Germline assignment: CDR1 SGHTA and CDR2 FQGTGA. The CDR3 runs to 14 residues. Trimming pared 2 bases from V and 1 base from J, leaving 9 bases between. This chain's CDR3 is CASSLGAGSYEQYF. The CDR3 region has the DNA TGTGCCAGCAGCTTAGGGGCAGGGTCCTACGAGCAGTACTTC. The full variable domain, with the rest looked up from reference TRBV7-3 and TRBJ2-7, is GAGVSQTPSNKVTEKGKYVELRCDPISGHTALYWYRQSLGQGPEFLIYFQGTGAADDSGLPNDRFFAVRPEGSVSTLKIQRTERGDSAVYLCASSLGAGSYEQYFGPGTRLTVT.

The rearrangement links TRBV29-1 to TRBJ1-2; 9 positions agree with TRBD1. Germline CDR1 is SQVTM and CDR2 is ANQGSEA. V gave up 4 bases and J gave up 4 bases; unmatched junction bases: 4. The CDR3 spans 13 residues. DNA for the CDR3: TGCAGCGTTGGGACAGGGGCATCCTATGGCTACACCTTC. It translates to CSVGTGASYGYTF.